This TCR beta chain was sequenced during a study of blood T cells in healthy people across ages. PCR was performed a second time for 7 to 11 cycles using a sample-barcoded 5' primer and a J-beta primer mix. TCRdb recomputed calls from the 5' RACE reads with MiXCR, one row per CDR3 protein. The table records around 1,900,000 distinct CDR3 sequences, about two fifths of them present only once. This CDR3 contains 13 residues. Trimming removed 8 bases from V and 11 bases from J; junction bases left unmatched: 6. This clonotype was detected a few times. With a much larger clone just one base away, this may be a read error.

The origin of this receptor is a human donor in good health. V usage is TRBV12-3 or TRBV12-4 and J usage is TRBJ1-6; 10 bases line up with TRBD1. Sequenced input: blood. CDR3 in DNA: TGTGCCAGCGGCGGACAGGGGGATGCACCCCTCCACTTT. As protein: CASGGQGDAPLHF.